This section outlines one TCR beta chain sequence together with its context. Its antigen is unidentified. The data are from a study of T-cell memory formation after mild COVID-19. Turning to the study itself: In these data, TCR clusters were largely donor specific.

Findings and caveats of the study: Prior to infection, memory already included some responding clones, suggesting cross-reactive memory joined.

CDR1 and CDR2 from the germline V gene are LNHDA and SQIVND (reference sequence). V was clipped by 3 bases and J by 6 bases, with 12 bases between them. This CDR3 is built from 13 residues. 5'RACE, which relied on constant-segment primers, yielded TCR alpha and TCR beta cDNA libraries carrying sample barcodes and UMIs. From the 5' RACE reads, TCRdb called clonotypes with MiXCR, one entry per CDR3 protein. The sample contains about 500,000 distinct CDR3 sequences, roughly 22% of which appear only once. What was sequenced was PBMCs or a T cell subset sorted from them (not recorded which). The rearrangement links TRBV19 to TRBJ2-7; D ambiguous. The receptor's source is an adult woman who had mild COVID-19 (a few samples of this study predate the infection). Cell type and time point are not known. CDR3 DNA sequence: TGTGCCAGTAGTATTGGCCCTAAGGCCGAGCAGTACTTC. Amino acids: CASSIGPKAEQYF.